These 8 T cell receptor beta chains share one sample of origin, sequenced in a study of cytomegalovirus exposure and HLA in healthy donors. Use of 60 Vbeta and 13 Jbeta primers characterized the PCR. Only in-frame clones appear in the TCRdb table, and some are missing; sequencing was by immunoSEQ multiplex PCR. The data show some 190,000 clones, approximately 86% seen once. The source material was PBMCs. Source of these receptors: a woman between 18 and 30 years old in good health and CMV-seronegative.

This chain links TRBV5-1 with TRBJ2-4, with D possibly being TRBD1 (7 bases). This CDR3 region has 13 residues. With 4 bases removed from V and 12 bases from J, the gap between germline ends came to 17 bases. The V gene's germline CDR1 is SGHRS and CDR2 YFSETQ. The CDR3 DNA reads TGCGCCAGCAGCATTGGACAGGCTAGCGATCAGTACTTC. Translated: CASSIGQASDQYF.

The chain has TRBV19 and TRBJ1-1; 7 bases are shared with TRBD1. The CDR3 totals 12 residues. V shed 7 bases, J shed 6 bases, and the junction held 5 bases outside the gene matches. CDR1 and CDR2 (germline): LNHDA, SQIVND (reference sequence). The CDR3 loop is CASIPRGSEAFF. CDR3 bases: TGTGCCAGTATCCCCAGGGGGTCTGAAGCTTTCTTT.

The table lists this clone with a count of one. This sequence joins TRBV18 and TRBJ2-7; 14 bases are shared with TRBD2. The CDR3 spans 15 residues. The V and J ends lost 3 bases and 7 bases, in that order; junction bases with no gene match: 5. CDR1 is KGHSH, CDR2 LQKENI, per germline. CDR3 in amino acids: CASSPSTSGREEQYF. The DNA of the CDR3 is TGTGCCAGCTCACCTTCGACTAGCGGGAGGGAGGAGCAGTACTTC.

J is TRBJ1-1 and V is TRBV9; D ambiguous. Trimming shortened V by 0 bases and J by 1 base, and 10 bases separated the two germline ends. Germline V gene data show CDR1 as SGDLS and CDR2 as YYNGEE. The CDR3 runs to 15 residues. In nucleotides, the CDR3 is TGTGCCAGCAGCGTAGTTAGCGGTCAGAACACTGAAGCTTTCTTT. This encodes CASSVVSGQNTEAFF.

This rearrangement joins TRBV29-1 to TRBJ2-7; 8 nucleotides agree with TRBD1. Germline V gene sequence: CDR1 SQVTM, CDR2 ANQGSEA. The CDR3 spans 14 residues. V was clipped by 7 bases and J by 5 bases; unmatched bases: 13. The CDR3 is CSAAYSTGDHEQYF. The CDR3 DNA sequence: TGCAGCGCAGCCTATTCGACAGGGGACCACGAGCAGTACTTC.

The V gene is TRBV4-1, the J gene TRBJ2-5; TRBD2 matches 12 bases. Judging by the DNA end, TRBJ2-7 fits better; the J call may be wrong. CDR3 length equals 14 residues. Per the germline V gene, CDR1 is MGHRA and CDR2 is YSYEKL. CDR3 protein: CASSQGLAGYEQYF. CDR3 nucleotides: TGCGCCAGCAGCCAGGGACTAGCGGGCTACGAGCAGTACTTC.

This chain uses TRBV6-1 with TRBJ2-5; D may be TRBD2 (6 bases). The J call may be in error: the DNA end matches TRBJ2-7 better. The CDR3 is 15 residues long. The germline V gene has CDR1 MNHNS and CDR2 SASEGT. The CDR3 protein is CASSEGPGDKYEQYF. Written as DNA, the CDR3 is TGTGCCAGCAGTGAAGGGCCGGGGGATAAATACGAGCAGTACTTC.

The CDR3 region has the DNA TGCAGCGTTGTACTTTCCGACCCAACAGGTGAGCAGTTCTTC. As protein: CSVVLSDPTGEQFF. The rearrangement joins TRBV29-1 to TRBJ2-1, with a weak D call TRBD1 (5 bases). Germline values: CDR1 SQVTM, CDR2 ANQGSEA. V was shortened by 4 bases and J by 9 bases, with 19 bases between the two germline ends. The CDR3 contains 14 residues.